The present entry profiles one T cell receptor beta chain with its context. Its antigen is unknown. The data stem from a study of T cell responses to AZD1222 COVID-19 vaccine. Clones were read by immunoSEQ multiplex PCR, and TCRdb kept only the in-frame ones, dropping some. The sample yields more than 90,000 clones, 70% to 90% seen once. Findings and caveats of the study: A rise in Spike-specific TCR breadth and depth followed two AZD1222 doses.

This TCR derives from an adult who received the AZD1222 COVID-19 vaccine. The source was peripheral blood, collected 28 days after the second AZD1222 dose.

In DNA form, the CDR3 reads TGCGCCACCTCGGGTGGGGAACTGAACACTGAAGCTTTCTTT. It codes for CATSGGELNTEAFF. The J gene is TRBJ1-1, the V gene TRBV5-1; D gene unclear. The germline CDR1 and CDR2 sequences are SGHRS and YFSETQ. The V end was cut by 9 bases, the J end by 0 bases, with 15 bases between. This CDR3 comprises 14 residues.